A selection of T cell receptor beta chains follows, all from one sample in a study of T-cell reconstitution after alpha-beta-depleted transplantation in children. TCRdb re-called the PCR reads with MiXCR, one entry per CDR3 protein. The sample includes some 300,000 distinct CDR3 sequences, 10% of them seen just once. The source material was PBMCs, sampled before TCRalphabeta/CD19-depleted stem cell transplant. Source of these receptors: a boy in the first two years of life with acute myeloid leukemia, due to receive a stem cell transplant. Each CDR3 is given with its conserved first and last residue. A D gene is named only where the DNA matches it firmly. Not every row has a clone size; where given, it reads once, few, many or a size class.

>TRBD2|many|TRBJ2-1|TRBV29-1|16
TGCAGCGTTGAAGGAGCGGGAGGCACCCTGGAGAATGAGCAGTTCTTC
CSVEGAGGTLENEQFF
>.|many|TRBJ2-5|TRBV6-2/TRBV6-3|12
TGTGCCAGCACCCTGGGGCAGTCCGCCCAGTACTTC
CASTLGQSAQYF
>.|many|TRBJ2-7|TRBV15|14
TGTGCCACCAGCAGAGAGACAAGATCCTACGAGCAGTACTTC
CATSRETRSYEQYF
>TRBD1|few|TRBJ2-2|TRBV24-1|16
TGTGCCACCAGTGAGGGGACAGAGGCGAACACCGGGGAGCTGTTTTTT
CATSEGTEANTGELFF
>TRBD2|few|TRBJ2-2|TRBV6-5|16
TGTGCCAGCAGTTGGCCTTCGGGACTACGGACCGGGGAGCTGTTTTTT
CASSWPSGLRTGELFF
>.|many|TRBJ2-2|TRBV7-3|13
TGTGCCAGCAGCCCGTCAGGGCTGGGGGAGCTGTTTTTT
CASSPSGLGELFF
>.|many|TRBJ1-1|TRBV12-3/TRBV12-4|13
TGTGCCAGCAGTAAAAGTCAAATACCTGAAGCTTTCTTT
CASSKSQIPEAFF
>.|.|TRBJ2-7|TRBV5-5|16
TGTGCCAGCAGTTTAAGAAGACCCGACGGGCCCTACGAGCAGTACTTC
CASSLRRPDGPYEQYF
>.|.|TRBJ1-5|TRBV5-1|14
TGCGCCAGCAGCTTGGGAGCTAATAATCAGCCCCAGCATTTT
CASSLGANNQPQHF
>TRBD2|many|TRBJ2-3|TRBV7-6|17
TGTGCCAGCAGCTTATCACTAGCGGGGGGCCGCACAGATACGCAGTATTTT
CASSLSLAGGRTDTQYF
>TRBD2|many|TRBJ2-7|TRBV20-1|15
TGCAGTGCTAGAGATGGTACGAGCGGGAGTCCCGAGCAGTACTTC
CSARDGTSGSPEQYF
>TRBD1|few|TRBJ1-6|TRBV28|15
TGTGCCAGCAGTTTCAGGGGGTCCTATAATTCACCCCTCCACTTT
CASSFRGSYNSPLHF
>.|many|TRBJ1-1|TRBV5-1|16
TGCGCCAGCAGCTTGGCCCCTTACATAGCGGGGACTGAAGCTTTCTTT
CASSLAPYIAGTEAFF
>TRBD2|many|TRBJ2-7|TRBV15|14
TGTGCCACCGCGGGGGGCAGGGTTCCCTACGAGCAGTACTTC
CATAGGRVPYEQYF
>TRBD1|many|TRBJ2-2|TRBV11-2|21
TGTGCCAGCAGCCCCTTAATGTCCCCGGGACAGGGGGTTTTCAGAAACGGGGAGCTGTTTTTT
CASSPLMSPGQGVFRNGELFF
>TRBD2|many|TRBJ2-3|TRBV9|17
TGTGCCAGCAGCGTAGGTCTAGCGGGGGGCACCACAGATACGCAGTATTTT
CASSVGLAGGTTDTQYF
>TRBD1|many|TRBJ1-2|TRBV6-5|12
TGTGCCAGCGGGACAGGGGGAGGAGGCTACACCTTC
CASGTGGGGYTF
>TRBD1|many|TRBJ2-3|TRBV20-1|13
TGCAGTGCAGCGCAGGGGGCGACAGATACGCAGTATTTT
CSAAQGATDTQYF
>.|few|TRBJ1-3|TRBV29-1|13
TGCAGCGTTAGGAAAGGCTCTGGAAACACCATATATTTT
CSVRKGSGNTIYF
>TRBD1|.|TRBJ1-4|TRBV12-5|16
TGTGCTAGTGGTTTCGGACAGGGAGGCACTAATGAAAAACTGTTTTTT
CASGFGQGGTNEKLFF
>.|many|TRBJ2-3|TRBV27|15
TGTGCCAGCAGTTTGTTCCCCTGGGCGACAGATACGCAGTATTTT
CASSLFPWATDTQYF
>TRBD1|few|TRBJ1-2|TRBV20-1|16
TGCAGTGCTAGATTGGTAGAGGGGACAGGAAACTATGGCTACACCTTC
CSARLVEGTGNYGYTF
>.|.|TRBJ1-1|TRBV20-1|15
TGCAGTGCTAGTGGGCGGTTGATCGTTTCGGCTGAAGCTTTCTTT
CSASGRLIVSAEAFF
>TRBD1|.|TRBJ2-3|TRBV5-1|16
TGCGCCAGCAGCCCGGACAGGGGAAGCGGCACAGATACGCAGTATTTT
CASSPDRGSGTDTQYF
>.|few|TRBJ2-1|TRBV27|13
TGTGCCAGCAGTTTATCCGGGAACAATGAGCAGTTCTTC
CASSLSGNNEQFF
>.|few|TRBJ2-3|TRBV5-6|15
TGTGCCAGCAGCTTCGGGGCTAGGGCCACAGATACGCAGTATTTT
CASSFGARATDTQYF
>TRBD2|.|TRBJ2-2|TRBV11-2|17
TGTGCCAGCAGCTACCCGACTAGCGGGCCTAACACCGGGGAGCTGTTTTTT
CASSYPTSGPNTGELFF
>.|.|TRBJ2-1|TRBV4-2|17
TGTGCCAGCAGCCAAGGCGGCCAGCGGGGACAGTACAATGAGCAGTTCTTC
CASSQGGQRGQYNEQFF
>.|few|TRBJ2-2|TRBV5-1|14
TGCGCCAGCAGCTTGGTCATGTGGACCGGGGAGCTGTTTTTT
CASSLVMWTGELFF
>.|many|TRBJ1-1|TRBV28|15
TGTGCCAGCAGTTTGCGAGAGGCGTGGTCCCCTGAAGCTTTCTTT
CASSLREAWSPEAFF
>.|.|TRBJ2-2|TRBV30|13
TGTGCCCCGGGACTTTCGAACACCGGGGAGCTGTTTTTT
CAPGLSNTGELFF
>.|few|TRBJ1-1|TRBV30|12
TGTGCCTGGAGACGGGCCAACACTGAAGCTTTCTTT
CAWRRANTEAFF
>TRBD1|many|TRBJ2-4|TRBV19|16
TGTGCCAGTAGTATTCAGGGGGCGAGGGCCAAAAACATTCAGTACTTC
CASSIQGARAKNIQYF
>.|.|TRBJ2-5|TRBV6-5|14
TGTGCCAGCAGTTACCCTAGGTCCGCGGAGACCCAGTACTTC
CASSYPRSAETQYF
>TRBD2|many|TRBJ2-5|TRBV5-1|19
TGCGCCAGCAGCCGTAGGACTAGCGGGGTTATGAGATTCGGAGAGACCCAGTACTTC
CASSRRTSGVMRFGETQYF
>.|many|TRBJ2-2|TRBV11-2|16
TGTGCCAGCAGGGAACAGTCGGTCCTTAACACCGGGGAGCTGTTTTTT
CASREQSVLNTGELFF
>.|.|TRBJ1-6|TRBV6-5|12
TGTGCCAGCAGTCGTAATAATTCACCCCTCCACTTT
CASSRNNSPLHF
>.|many|TRBJ1-2|TRBV7-2|13
TGTGCCAGCAGCTCCGATAGGGTCTATGGCTACACCTTC
CASSSDRVYGYTF
>TRBD1|many|TRBJ2-1|TRBV7-6|16
TGTGCCAGCAGCTTATCTCCGGGACAGTTCAACAATGAGCAGTTCTTC
CASSLSPGQFNNEQFF
>TRBD1|many|TRBJ2-3|TRBV3-1|15
TGTGCCAGCAGTCTGGGACAGGGCTTCACAGATACGCAGTATTTT
CASSLGQGFTDTQYF
>.|.|TRBJ1-1|TRBV5-1|15
TGCGCCAGCAGCCCCCGAGCCGGCGGGAACACTGAAGCTTTCTTT
CASSPRAGGNTEAFF
>TRBD1|many|TRBJ1-1|TRBV7-8|14
TGTGCCAGCAGCCCTTTTACAGGGGGCACTGAAGCTTTCTTT
CASSPFTGGTEAFF
>.|.|TRBJ1-5|TRBV2|13
TGTGCCAGCAAAGGGGGGGGGAATCAGCCCCAGCATTTT
CASKGGGNQPQHF
>TRBD2|many|TRBJ2-3|TRBV5-5|15
TGTGCCAGCAGCCGGACTAGCGGTAGCACAGATACGCAGTATTTT
CASSRTSGSTDTQYF
>.|many|TRBJ2-5|TRBV16|13
TGTGCCAGCAGCCACTCTACAGAAGAGACCCAGTACTTC
CASSHSTEETQYF
>.|.|TRBJ2-5|TRBV7-7|14
TGTGCCAGCAGCCCGCTAGCGACCCAAGAGACCCAGTACTTC
CASSPLATQETQYF
>.|many|TRBJ1-6|TRBV3-1|13
TGTGCCAGCAGCCAAGATTTGGATTCACCCCTCCACTTT
CASSQDLDSPLHF
>TRBD2|.|TRBJ2-5|TRBV20-1|16
TGCAGTGCTAGAGATGATCGTACTAGCGGCCGAGGGACCCAGTACTTC
CSARDDRTSGRGTQYF
>TRBD2|.|TRBJ2-3|TRBV3-1|15
TGTGCCAGCAGCCAAGGGCTAGCGGGAAGCGATACGCAGTATTTT
CASSQGLAGSDTQYF
>TRBD1|.|TRBJ1-6|TRBV28|13
TGTGCCAGCAGTTTACTCAGGGGGTCACCCCTCCACTTT
CASSLLRGSPLHF
>.|.|TRBJ2-1|TRBV20-1|15
TGCAGTGCTAGGGCACCAGGGGCTTCCTACAATGAGCAGTTCTTC
CSARAPGASYNEQFF
>TRBD2|few|TRBJ2-2|TRBV13|16
TGTGCCAGCAGCCTTGGACTAGCGGGTTGGACCGGGGAGCTGTTTTTT
CASSLGLAGWTGELFF